This T cell receptor (beta chain) came from a study of technical replicates of blood from several donors. The assay was immunoSEQ multiplex PCR, and TCRdb's table has in-frame clones only and misses some. The sample includes 95,000 or so clones, 95% of them seen just once. The V and J ends lost 5 bases and 5 bases respectively, with 10 bases between them. Germline-derived CDR1 and CDR2 are SGHDT and YYEEEE. This CDR3 is 13 amino acids long. The sequenced sample was T cells isolated from PBMCs. The clonotype originates from a human donor in good health. V gene TRBV5-6 combines with J gene TRBJ2-2; D call uncertain. This chain's CDR3 is CASSFTGTGELFF. The DNA for the CDR3 is TGTGCCAGCAGTTTTACCGGGACCGGGGAGCTGTTTTTT.